This TCR beta chain is from a study of CD8+ T cells in alopecia areata. Extraction and reverse transcription of RNA yielded cDNA as the sequencing template. Sequencing was performed with immunoSEQ multiplex PCR; in TCRdb, only in-frame clones are kept and a portion is missing. The table lists 170,000 or so clones, 50% to 60% of them singletons, with roughly 15% in the top ten. V lost 5 bases and J lost 3, with 13 bases in between. CDR3 length equals 14 residues. CDR1 is KGHSH and CDR2 is LQKENI in the germline V gene. This rearrangement joins TRBV18 to TRBJ1-2; possibly TRBD1 for D (5 bases). The starting material was CD4+ T cells sorted from blood, obtained at week 0. The receptor was isolated from a human donor with alopecia areata. CDR3 loop: CASSGGDGYYGYTF. CDR3 DNA sequence: TGTGCCAGCTCAGGCGGGGACGGGTACTATGGCTACACCTTC.